This TCR beta chain comes out of a study of vaccination and CD4 T cells after COVID-19. Study-level background: Drawing of post-COVID samples took place a median roughly 100 days after diagnosis (range 35 to 161).

To note about this clonotype: Antigen specificity is unknown.

Sequencing of DNA taken from cultured CD4+ T cells relied on the Oncomine TCR Beta short-read assay. It was cultured CD4+ T cells from which genomic DNA was extracted. TCRdb passed the PCR reads through MiXCR, listing each CDR3 protein once. The sample gives 12,000 or so distinct CDR3 sequences, 45% to 65% of which show up once; approximately 24% is in the top ten. Treatment indicated: approximately nine-day PBMC culture with coronavirus spike peptide pools or control peptides (ViraFEST assay). The CDR3 runs to 14 residues. The germline V and J ends were trimmed by 6 bases and 5 bases, with 16 bases remaining between them. The germline gives CDR1 MNHNS, CDR2 SASEGT.

The rearrangement joins TRBV6-1 to TRBJ1-2; no clear D. The receptor was isolated from a human donor who had recovered from COVID-19. Sequenced input: CD4+ T cells from blood, cultured in vitro. The CDR3, as DNA: TGTGCCAGCAGAAGGTTAGCCCTCGTATATGGCTACACCTTC. Its translation is CASRRLALVYGYTF.